Listed below are T cell receptor beta chains from one sample, sequenced in a study of blood T cell repertoires in COVID-19. Sequencing used immunoSEQ multiplex PCR; TCRdb keeps in-frame clones, though not all of them. The table has under 300,000 clones, 65% to 85% seen once; the top ten hold roughly 3.1%. Sequenced input: PBMCs or T cells enriched from blood (not recorded which). Receptors were obtained from a man aged 50-59 years who had recovered from COVID-19. CDR3s include the opening cysteine and the closing phenylalanine or tryptophan. The D gene is left open where the match is weak. Size is omitted from some rows. Given values are once, few, many or a class for expanded clones.

size,D,J,V,CDR3,DNA
NA,TRBD1,TRBJ1-1,TRBV27,CASSLAPDRGIEAFF,TGTGCCAGCAGTCTCGCCCCGGACAGGGGCATTGAAGCTTTCTTT
NA,NA,TRBJ2-1,TRBV10-1,CASSDAGVYEQFF,TGCGCCAGCAGTGATGCAGGGGTCTATGAGCAGTTCTTC
NA,TRBD1,TRBJ1-2,TRBV13,CASSLGRPMGQGAPTF,TGTGCCAGCAGCTTAGGCCGCCCCATGGGACAGGGGGCCCCCACCTTC
NA,TRBD2,TRBJ2-3,TRBV25-1,CASSDPGARLARGDTQYF,TGTGCCAGCAGTGATCCTGGGGCCCGACTAGCACGGGGGGATACGCAGTATTTT
NA,NA,TRBJ1-5,TRBV19,CASSIFGQGIEPQHF,TGTGCCAGTAGTATTTTTGGGCAGGGGATAGAACCCCAGCATTTT
NA,TRBD1,TRBJ2-1,TRBV19,CASPQVPTGKKYNEQFF,TGTGCCAGTCCGCAAGTCCCGACAGGGAAGAAATACAATGAGCAGTTCTTC
NA,NA,TRBJ2-1,TRBV9,CASSVVERFSSYNEQFF,TGTGCCAGCAGCGTAGTGGAGCGGTTTAGCTCCTACAATGAGCAGTTCTTC
NA,TRBD1,TRBJ2-7,TRBV4-2,CASSQDQKGARSYEQYF,TGTGCCAGCAGCCAAGATCAAAAGGGGGCGAGGTCCTACGAGCAGTACTTC
NA,TRBD1,TRBJ2-7,TRBV2,CASSAGQGNWDEQYF,TGTGCCAGCAGTGCGGGACAGGGGAATTGGGACGAGCAGTACTTC
NA,NA,TRBJ2-7,TRBV4-3,CASSPGQFGAYEQYF,TGCGCCAGCAGCCCTGGACAATTTGGGGCCTACGAGCAGTACTTC
NA,TRBD2,TRBJ2-7,TRBV3-1/TRBV3-2,CASSRTSGRAADEQYF,TGTGCCAGCAGCCGGACTAGCGGGAGGGCCGCGGACGAGCAGTACTTC
NA,NA,TRBJ2-3,TRBV11-2,CASFEGVLGTDTQYF,TGTGCCAGCTTCGAGGGGGTCCTAGGGACAGATACGCAGTATTTT
NA,NA,TRBJ2-7,TRBV6-5,CASRYRDWSVDEQYF,TGTGCCAGCAGGTATCGGGACTGGTCTGTAGACGAGCAGTACTTC
NA,NA,TRBJ2-5,TRBV5-6,CASSWTVARETQYF,TGTGCCAGCAGCTGGACAGTAGCGAGGGAGACCCAGTACTTC
NA,NA,TRBJ1-4,TRBV5-4,CASSSGTQNEKLFF,TGTGCCAGCAGTTCCGGGACACAAAATGAAAAACTGTTTTTT
NA,TRBD1,TRBJ2-7,TRBV27,CASSPRTGAGGNYEQYF,TGTGCCAGCAGTCCACGCACCGGGGCAGGGGGTAACTACGAGCAGTACTTC
NA,NA,TRBJ2-5,TRBV7-9,CASSQGETQYF,TGTGCCAGCAGCCAGGGGGAGACCCAGTACTTC
NA,NA,TRBJ1-3,TRBV9,CASSFSGSRGNTIYF,TGTGCCAGCAGCTTCTCGGGATCAAGGGGAAACACCATATATTTT
NA,TRBD1,TRBJ2-2,TRBV24-1,CATSETGANTGELFF,TGTGCCACCAGTGAGACAGGGGCGAACACCGGGGAGCTGTTTTTT
NA,TRBD1,TRBJ2-7,TRBV3-1/TRBV3-2,CASSTGTGEIYEQYF,TGTGCCAGCAGCACCGGGACAGGGGAAATCTACGAGCAGTACTTC
NA,NA,TRBJ2-2,TRBV6-4,CASMRPNTGELFF,TGTGCCAGCATGAGGCCCAACACCGGGGAGCTGTTTTTT
NA,NA,TRBJ1-2,TRBV7-2,CASSLDSGNYGYTF,TGTGCCAGCAGCCTAGATTCGGGGAACTATGGCTACACCTTC
few,TRBD2,TRBJ2-1,TRBV5-1,CASSLALASGGVLNEQFF,TGCGCCAGCAGCTTGGCCTTGGCTAGCGGGGGGGTCCTGAATGAGCAGTTCTTC
NA,TRBD1,TRBJ2-2,TRBV12-3/TRBV12-4,CASSQGVTGELFF,TGTGCCAGCAGCCAGGGGGTCACCGGGGAGCTGTTTTTT
NA,TRBD2,TRBJ2-3,TRBV7-3,CASSQGTMQYF,TGTGCCAGCAGCCAAGGGACTATGCAGTATTTT
NA,NA,TRBJ1-3,TRBV9,CASRESGGNTIYF,TGTGCCAGCAGAGAGTCGGGGGGAAACACCATATATTTT
NA,NA,TRBJ1-2,TRBV6-5,CASSPGVEGYTF,TGTGCCAGCAGTCCCGGGGTGGAAGGCTACACCTTC
NA,NA,TRBJ2-7,TRBV10-3,CAISDVPLTPYEQYF,TGTGCCATCAGTGATGTCCCGCTTACTCCCTACGAGCAGTACTTC
NA,TRBD1,TRBJ1-2,TRBV2,CASSGQGGTNGYTF,TGTGCCAGCAGTGGACAGGGTGGCACAAATGGCTACACCTTC
NA,NA,TRBJ1-3,TRBV6-2/TRBV6-3,CASSYSAHSGNTIYF,TGTGCCAGCAGTTACTCGGCCCACTCTGGAAACACCATATATTTT
NA,TRBD1,TRBJ1-1,TRBV19,CASSFGTAGGTEAFF,TGTGCCAGTAGTTTCGGGACAGCCGGGGGCACTGAAGCTTTCTTT
few,NA,TRBJ1-1,TRBV12-3/TRBV12-4,CASSLLGSGAFF,TGTGCCAGCAGTTTATTGGGGTCGGGGGCTTTCTTT
NA,NA,TRBJ1-3,TRBV2,CASSGQLGNTIYF,TGTGCCAGCTCTGGACAGCTAGGAAACACCATATATTTT
NA,TRBD2,TRBJ2-5,TRBV7-2,CASSTTPGTSGKQETQYF,TGTGCCAGCAGCACGACCCCCGGGACTAGCGGGAAGCAAGAGACCCAGTACTTC
NA,TRBD1,TRBJ1-4,TRBV29-1,CSVGQGAGEKLFF,TGCAGCGTGGGTCAGGGGGCCGGTGAAAAACTGTTTTTT
NA,TRBD2,TRBJ2-5,TRBV6-5,CASSRAGGAQETQYF,TGTGCCAGCAGTAGGGCGGGAGGGGCCCAAGAGACCCAGTACTTC
once,TRBD1,TRBJ1-4,TRBV28,CASSLSGTGAEKLFF,TGTGCCAGCAGTTTATCCGGGACAGGGGCAGAAAAACTGTTTTTT
NA,TRBD1,TRBJ2-7,TRBV9,CASSVDRVSEQYF,TGTGCCAGCAGCGTGGACAGGGTTAGCGAGCAGTACTTC
NA,TRBD2,TRBJ2-3,TRBV5-1,CASSPGLAGGQDTQYF,TGCGCCAGCAGCCCGGGACTAGCGGGGGGGCAAGATACGCAGTATTTT